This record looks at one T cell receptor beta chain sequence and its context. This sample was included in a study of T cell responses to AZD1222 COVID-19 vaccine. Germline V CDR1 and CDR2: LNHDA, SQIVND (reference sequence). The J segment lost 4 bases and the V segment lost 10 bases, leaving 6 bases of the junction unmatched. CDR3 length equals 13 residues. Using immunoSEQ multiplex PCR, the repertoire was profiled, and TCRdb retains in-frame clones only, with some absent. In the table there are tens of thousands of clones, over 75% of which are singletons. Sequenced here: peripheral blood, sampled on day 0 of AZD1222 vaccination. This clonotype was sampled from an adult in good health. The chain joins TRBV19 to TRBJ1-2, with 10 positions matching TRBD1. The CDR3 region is CATSGQGRYGYTF. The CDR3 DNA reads TGTGCCACGTCGGGACAGGGGCGCTATGGCTACACCTTC.